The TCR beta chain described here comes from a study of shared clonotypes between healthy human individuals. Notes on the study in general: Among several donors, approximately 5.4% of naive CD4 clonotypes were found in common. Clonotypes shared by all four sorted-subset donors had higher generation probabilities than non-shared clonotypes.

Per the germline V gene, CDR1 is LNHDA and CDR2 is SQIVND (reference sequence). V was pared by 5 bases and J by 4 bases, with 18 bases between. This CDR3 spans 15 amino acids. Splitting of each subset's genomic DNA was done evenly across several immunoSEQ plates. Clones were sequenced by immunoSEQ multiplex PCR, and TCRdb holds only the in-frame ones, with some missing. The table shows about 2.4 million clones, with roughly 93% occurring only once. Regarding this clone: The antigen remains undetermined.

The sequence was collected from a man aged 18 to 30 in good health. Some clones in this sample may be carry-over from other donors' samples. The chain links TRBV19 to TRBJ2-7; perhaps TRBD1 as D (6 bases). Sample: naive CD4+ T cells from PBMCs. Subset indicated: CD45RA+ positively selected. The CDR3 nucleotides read TGTGCCAGTAGTCAACCGGGACAAAACCCATACGAGCAGTACTTC. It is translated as CASSQPGQNPYEQYF.